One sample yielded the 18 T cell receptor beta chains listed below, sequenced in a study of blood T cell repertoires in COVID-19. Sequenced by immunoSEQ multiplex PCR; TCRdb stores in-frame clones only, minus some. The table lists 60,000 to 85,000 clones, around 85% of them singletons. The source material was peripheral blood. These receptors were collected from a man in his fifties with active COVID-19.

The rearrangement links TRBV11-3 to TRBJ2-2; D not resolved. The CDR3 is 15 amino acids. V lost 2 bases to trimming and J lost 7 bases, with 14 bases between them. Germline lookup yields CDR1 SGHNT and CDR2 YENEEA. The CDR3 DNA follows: TGTGCCAGCAGCTTAAGTCTAGTTTATAGCGGGGAGCTGTTTTTT. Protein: CASSLSLVYSGELFF.

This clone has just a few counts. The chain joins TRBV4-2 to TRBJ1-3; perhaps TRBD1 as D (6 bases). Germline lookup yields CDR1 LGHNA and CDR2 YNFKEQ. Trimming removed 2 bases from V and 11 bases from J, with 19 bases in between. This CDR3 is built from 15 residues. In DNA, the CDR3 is TGTGCCAGCAGCCAATTACATCAGGGGATGGGTTCCATATATTTT. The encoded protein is CASSQLHQGMGSIYF.

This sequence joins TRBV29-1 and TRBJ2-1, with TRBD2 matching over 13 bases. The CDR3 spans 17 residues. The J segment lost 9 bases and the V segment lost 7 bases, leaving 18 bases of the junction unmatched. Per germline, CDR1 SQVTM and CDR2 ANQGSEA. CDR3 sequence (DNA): TGCAGCGCAAGATCCGGGACTAGCGGGATGAGCCGGGGTGAGCAGTTCTTC. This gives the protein CSARSGTSGMSRGEQFF.

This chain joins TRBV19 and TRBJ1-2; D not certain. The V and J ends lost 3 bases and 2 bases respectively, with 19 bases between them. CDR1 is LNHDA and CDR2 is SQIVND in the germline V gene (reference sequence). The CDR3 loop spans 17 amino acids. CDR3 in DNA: TGTGCCAGTAGTATCCCCGCGACAAATAACTTCAACTATGGCTACACCTTC. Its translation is CASSIPATNNFNYGYTF.

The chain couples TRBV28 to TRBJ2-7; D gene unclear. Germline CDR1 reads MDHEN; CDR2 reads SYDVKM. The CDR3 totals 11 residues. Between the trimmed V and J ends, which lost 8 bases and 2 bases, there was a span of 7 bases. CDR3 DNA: TGTGCCAGCGGCAGGCCCTACGAGCAGTACTTC. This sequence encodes CASGRPYEQYF.

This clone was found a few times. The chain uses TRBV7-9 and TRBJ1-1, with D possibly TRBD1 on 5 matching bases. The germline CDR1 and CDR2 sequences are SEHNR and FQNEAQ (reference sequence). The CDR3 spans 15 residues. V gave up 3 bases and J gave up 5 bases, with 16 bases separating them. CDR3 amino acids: CASSLDTPLVTEAFF. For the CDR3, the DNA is TGTGCCAGCAGCTTGGACACTCCCCTGGTGACTGAAGCTTTCTTT.

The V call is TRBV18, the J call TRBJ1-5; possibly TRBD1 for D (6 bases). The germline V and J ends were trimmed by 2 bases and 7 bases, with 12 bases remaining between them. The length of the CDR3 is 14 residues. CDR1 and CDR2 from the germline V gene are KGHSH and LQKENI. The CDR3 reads CASSPGGGGQPQHF. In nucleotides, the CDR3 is TGTGCCAGCTCACCAGGGGGCGGTGGCCAGCCCCAGCATTTT.

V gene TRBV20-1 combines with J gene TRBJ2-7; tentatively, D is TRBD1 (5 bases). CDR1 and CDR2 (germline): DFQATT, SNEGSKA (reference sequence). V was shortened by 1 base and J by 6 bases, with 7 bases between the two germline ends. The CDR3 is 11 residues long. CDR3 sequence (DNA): TGCAGTGCTAGAGTAAGGGGCGAGCAGTACTTC. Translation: CSARVRGEQYF.

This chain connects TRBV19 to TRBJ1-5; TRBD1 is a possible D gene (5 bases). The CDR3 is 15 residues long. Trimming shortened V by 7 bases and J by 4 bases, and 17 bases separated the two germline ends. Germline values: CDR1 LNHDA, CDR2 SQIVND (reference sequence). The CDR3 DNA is TGTGCCAGTAACGACCGGGGGATTAGGAATCAGCCCCAGCATTTT. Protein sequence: CASNDRGIRNQPQHF.

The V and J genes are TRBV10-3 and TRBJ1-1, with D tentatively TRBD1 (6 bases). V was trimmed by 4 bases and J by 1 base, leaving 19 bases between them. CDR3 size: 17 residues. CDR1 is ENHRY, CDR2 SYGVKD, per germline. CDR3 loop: CAISGSPGVKGNTEAFF. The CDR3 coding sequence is TGTGCCATCAGTGGATCTCCAGGGGTTAAGGGGAACACTGAAGCTTTCTTT.

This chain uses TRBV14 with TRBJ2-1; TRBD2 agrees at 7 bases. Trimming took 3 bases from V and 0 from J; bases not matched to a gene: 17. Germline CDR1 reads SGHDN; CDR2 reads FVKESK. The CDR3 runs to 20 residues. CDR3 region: CASSQGGYGFPISSYNEQFF. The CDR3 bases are TGTGCCAGCAGCCAGGGGGGGTATGGATTCCCCATAAGCTCCTACAATGAGCAGTTCTTC.

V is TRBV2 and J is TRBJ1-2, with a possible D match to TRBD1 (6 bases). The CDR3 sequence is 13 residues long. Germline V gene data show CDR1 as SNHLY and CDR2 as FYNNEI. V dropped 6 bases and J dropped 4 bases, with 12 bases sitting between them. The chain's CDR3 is CASSEQGSYGYTF. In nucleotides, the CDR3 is TGTGCCAGCAGCGAACAGGGCTCCTATGGCTACACCTTC.

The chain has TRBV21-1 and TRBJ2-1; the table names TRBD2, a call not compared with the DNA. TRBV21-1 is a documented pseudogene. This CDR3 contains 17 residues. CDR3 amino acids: CASSIRLAPRYYNEQFF. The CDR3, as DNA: TGTGCCAGCAGCATTCGACTAGCCCCCCGCTACTACAATGAGCAGTTCTTC.

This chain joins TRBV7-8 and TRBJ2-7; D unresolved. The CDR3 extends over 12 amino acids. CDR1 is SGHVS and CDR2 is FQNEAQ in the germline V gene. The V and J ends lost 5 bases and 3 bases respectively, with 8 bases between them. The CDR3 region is CASSLYGYEQYF. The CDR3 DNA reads TGTGCCAGCAGCCTTTACGGCTACGAGCAGTACTTC.

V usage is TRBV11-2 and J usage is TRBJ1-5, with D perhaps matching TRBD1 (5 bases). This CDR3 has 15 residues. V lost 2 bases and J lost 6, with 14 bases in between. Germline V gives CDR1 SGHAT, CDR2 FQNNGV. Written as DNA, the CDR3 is TGTGCCAGCAGCTTATATGGCAGGGAGGGTCAGCCCCAGCATTTT. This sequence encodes CASSLYGREGQPQHF.

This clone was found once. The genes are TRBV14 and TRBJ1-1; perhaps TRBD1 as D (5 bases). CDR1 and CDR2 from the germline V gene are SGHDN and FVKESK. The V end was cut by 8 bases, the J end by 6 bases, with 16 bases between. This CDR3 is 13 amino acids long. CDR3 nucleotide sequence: TGTGCCAGCCGGCCGGGGGGTCGGGCTGAAGCTTTCTTT. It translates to CASRPGGRAEAFF. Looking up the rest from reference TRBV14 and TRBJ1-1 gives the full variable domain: EAGVTQFPSHSVIEKGQTVTLRCDPISGHDNLYWYRRVMGKEIKFLLHFVKESKQDESGMPNNRFLAERTGGTYSTLKVQPAELEDSGVYFCASRPGGRAEAFFGQGTRLTVV.

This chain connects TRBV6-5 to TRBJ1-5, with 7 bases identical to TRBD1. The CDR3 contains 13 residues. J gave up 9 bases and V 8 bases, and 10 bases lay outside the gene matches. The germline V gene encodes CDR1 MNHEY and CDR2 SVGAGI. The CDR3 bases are TGTGCCAGCGGCTGGGACAGAACGCGGCCCCAGCATTTT. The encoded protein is CASGWDRTRPQHF.

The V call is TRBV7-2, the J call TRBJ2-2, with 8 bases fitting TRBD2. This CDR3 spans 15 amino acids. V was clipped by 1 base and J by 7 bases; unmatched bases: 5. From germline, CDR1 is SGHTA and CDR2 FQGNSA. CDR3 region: CASSLEAGGIGELFF. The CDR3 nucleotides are TGTGCCAGCAGCTTAGAGGCGGGAGGTATCGGGGAGCTGTTTTTT.